The rows below give T cell receptor beta chains drawn from one sample of a study of cytomegalovirus exposure and HLA in healthy donors. The assay was immunoSEQ multiplex PCR, and TCRdb's table has in-frame clones only and misses some. The data contain about 130,000 clones, roughly 85% of them seen just once; the ten biggest clones take up roughly 20%. Sequencing was performed on PBMCs. The source is a man aged 18 to 29 in good health and CMV-seropositive. CDR3s include the opening cysteine and the closing phenylalanine or tryptophan. Fields, in order: clone size, V gene, D gene, J gene, CDR3 protein, CDR3 DNA. The D gene is left open where the match is weak. Not all rows give a size; the values are once, few, many and, for expanded clones, a class.

size: NA; V: TRBV5-4; D: NA; J: TRBJ2-1; CDR3: CASSSDRPSSYNEQFF; DNA: TGTGCCAGCAGCTCCGACAGGCCCAGCTCCTACAATGAGCAGTTCTTC
size: once; V: TRBV6-1; D: NA; J: TRBJ1-2; CDR3: CASSIQGSYGYTF; DNA: TGTGCCAGCAGTATCCAGGGGAGCTATGGCTACACCTTC
size: few; V: TRBV29-1; D: TRBD1; J: TRBJ1-1; CDR3: CSVEAPGGMNTEAFF; DNA: TGCAGCGTTGAAGCCCCAGGGGGGATGAACACTGAAGCTTTCTTT
size: NA; V: TRBV11-2; D: NA; J: TRBJ2-1; CDR3: CASSLIQNNEQFF; DNA: TGTGCCAGCAGCTTAATCCAGAACAATGAGCAGTTCTTC
size: NA; V: TRBV6-1; D: NA; J: TRBJ2-7; CDR3: CASSFRTAIYEQYF; DNA: TGTGCCAGCAGCTTTCGGACAGCGATCTACGAGCAGTACTTC
size: few; V: TRBV6-6; D: TRBD2; J: TRBJ2-1; CDR3: CASSYSGSGGDEQFF; DNA: TGTGCCAGCAGTTACTCGGGTAGCGGGGGGGATGAGCAGTTCTTC
size: NA; V: TRBV2; D: NA; J: TRBJ1-2; CDR3: CASSPSLGSEPPRYGYTF; DNA: TGTGCCAGCAGTCCTTCTCTAGGCAGCGAACCCCCCCGGTATGGCTACACCTTC
size: NA; V: TRBV5-4; D: NA; J: TRBJ2-7; CDR3: CASSLGRVSSYEQYF; DNA: TGTGCCAGCAGCTTGGGACGGGTTAGCTCCTACGAGCAGTACTTC
size: NA; V: TRBV5-1; D: TRBD1; J: TRBJ2-7; CDR3: CASSHGTGESYEQYF; DNA: TGCGCCAGCAGCCACGGGACAGGGGAATCCTACGAGCAGTACTTC
size: NA; V: TRBV5-6; D: TRBD1; J: TRBJ1-1; CDR3: CASSSWGQGAGDEAFF; DNA: TGTGCCAGCAGCTCATGGGGACAGGGGGCGGGAGATGAAGCTTTCTTT
size: NA; V: TRBV5-5; D: TRBD1; J: TRBJ1-5; CDR3: CASSAEDRVSVVDQPQHF; DNA: TGTGCCAGCAGCGCGGAGGACAGGGTTAGCGTGGTTGATCAGCCCCAGCATTTT
size: NA; V: TRBV2; D: TRBD2; J: TRBJ2-1; CDR3: CASSDFGGGDNEQFF; DNA: TGTGCCAGCAGTGATTTCGGCGGGGGTGACAATGAGCAGTTCTTC
size: few; V: TRBV13; D: TRBD1; J: TRBJ2-7; CDR3: CASSPPGQGTYEQYF; DNA: TGTGCCAGCAGCCCCCCGGGACAGGGGACCTACGAGCAGTACTTC
size: NA; V: TRBV6-1; D: NA; J: TRBJ1-5; CDR3: CASSATGSSQPQHF; DNA: TGTGCCAGCAGCGCCACAGGGTCCAGCCAGCCCCAGCATTTT
size: NA; V: TRBV2; D: TRBD2; J: TRBJ2-3; CDR3: CASSVNPTSGSTQYF; DNA: TGTGCCAGCAGTGTGAACCCGACTAGCGGGAGTACGCAGTATTTT
size: NA; V: TRBV9; D: TRBD1; J: TRBJ2-2; CDR3: CASSPPGTGITGELFF; DNA: TGTGCCAGCAGCCCCCCCGGGACAGGGATCACCGGGGAGCTGTTTTTT
size: NA; V: TRBV7-3; D: NA; J: TRBJ2-1; CDR3: CASSLTTGGPNEQFF; DNA: TGTGCCAGCAGCTTAACGACGGGGGGCCCGAATGAGCAGTTCTTC